This TCR beta chain was sequenced during a study of shared clonotypes between healthy human individuals. Study-wide results and caveats: It was observed that 5% to 6% of naive CD4 clonotypes were shared across a few donors. It was the non-shared clonotypes that had lower generation probabilities than clonotypes shared by all four donors.

Each sorted subset replicate got 200 ng genomic DNA, approximately 27,000 genomes. In the study's own analysis: Junction-only sequences without quality scores came from ImmunoSEQ, so filtering differed. TCRdb's copy holds only in-frame clones and misses some; the assay was immunoSEQ multiplex PCR. That table gives V, J and clone size, and the DNA gave D and trimming. The sample includes about 2.3 million clones, under 95% seen only once; the top ten take around 0.4%. V was trimmed by 3 bases and J by 4 bases, leaving 10 bases between them. The CDR3 is 14 amino acids. Germline loops: CDR1 MDHEN, CDR2 SYDVKM. A remark on this clone: Its antigen is not identified.

Sequencing used naive CD4+ T cells from PBMCs. The sample's subset: CD45RA+ positively selected. This TCR was sampled from a man between 18 and 35 years old in good health. Some clones in this sample may be carry-over from other donors' samples. J is TRBJ1-5 and V is TRBV28; D may be TRBD1 (5 bases). CDR3 region: CASSLGRDNQPQHF. CDR3 DNA sequence: TGTGCCAGCAGTTTGGGCAGGGATAATCAGCCCCAGCATTTT. The full variable domain, its missing parts supplied by reference TRBV28 and TRBJ1-5, is DVKVTQSSRYLVKRTGEKVFLECVQDMDHENMFWYRQDPGLGLRLIYFSYDVKMKEKGDIPEGYSVSREKKERFSLILESASTNQTSMYLCASSLGRDNQPQHFGDGTRLSIL.